This T cell receptor beta chain emerged from a study of T cell responses to AZD1222 COVID-19 vaccine. As for the study in general: It was second doses at about 4 or about 12 weeks that were pooled.

Trimming removed 7 bases from V and 3 bases from J; junction bases left unmatched: 8. The CDR3 is 14 amino acids. CDR1 SGHRS and CDR2 YFSETQ come from the germline V gene. A word on this clone: What it binds is not known.

Findings and caveats of the study: Donors in the cohort were predominantly white British and more often female, and clonal diversity was possibly underestimated. Baseline testing showed seropositivity in only 6 or 7 AZD1222 recipients. An increase in Spike-specific TCR breadth and depth was observed after two AZD1222 doses.

The assay was immunoSEQ multiplex PCR, and TCRdb's table has in-frame clones only and misses some. The table shows 95,000 to 150,000 clones, with roughly 87% occurring only once. V gene TRBV5-1 combines with J gene TRBJ2-5; 8 bases map to TRBD2. This clonotype was sampled from an adult in good health. The sequenced sample was peripheral blood, obtained on day 0 of AZD1222 vaccination. For the CDR3, the DNA is TGCGCCAGCTTTAGCGGGGACATCAAAGAGACCCAGTACTTC. It yields the protein CASFSGDIKETQYF.